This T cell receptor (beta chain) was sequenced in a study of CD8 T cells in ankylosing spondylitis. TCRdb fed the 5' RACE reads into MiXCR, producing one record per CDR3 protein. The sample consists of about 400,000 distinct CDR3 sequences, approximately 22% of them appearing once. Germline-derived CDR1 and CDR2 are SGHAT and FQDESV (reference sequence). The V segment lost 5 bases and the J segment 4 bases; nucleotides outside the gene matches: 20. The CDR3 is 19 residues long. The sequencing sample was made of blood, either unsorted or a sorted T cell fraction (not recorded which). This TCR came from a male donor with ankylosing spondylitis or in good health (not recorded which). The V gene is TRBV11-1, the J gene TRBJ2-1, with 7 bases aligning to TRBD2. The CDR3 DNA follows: TGTGCCAGCAGCCGAGGGGCACTAGCGTCTCGATCCACATACAATGAGCAGTTCTTC. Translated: CASSRGALASRSTYNEQFF. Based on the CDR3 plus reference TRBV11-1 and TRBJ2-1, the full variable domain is EAEVAQSPRYKITEKSQAVAFWCDPISGHATLYWYRQILGQGPELLVQFQDESVVDDSQLPKDRFSAERLKGVDSTLKIQPAELGDSAMYLCASSRGALASRSTYNEQFFGPGTRLTVL.